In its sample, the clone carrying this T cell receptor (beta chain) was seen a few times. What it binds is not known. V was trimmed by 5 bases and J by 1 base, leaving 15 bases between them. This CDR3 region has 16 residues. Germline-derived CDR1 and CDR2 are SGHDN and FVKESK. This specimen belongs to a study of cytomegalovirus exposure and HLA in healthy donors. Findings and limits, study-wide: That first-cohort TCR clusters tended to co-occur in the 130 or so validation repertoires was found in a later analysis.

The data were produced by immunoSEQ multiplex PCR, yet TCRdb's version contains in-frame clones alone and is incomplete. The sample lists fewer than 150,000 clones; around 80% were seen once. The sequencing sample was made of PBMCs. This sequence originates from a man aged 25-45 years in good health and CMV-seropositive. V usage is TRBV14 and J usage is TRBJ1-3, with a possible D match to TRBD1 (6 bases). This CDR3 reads CASSSTRTGSGNTIYF. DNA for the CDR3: TGTGCCAGCAGCTCAACTCGAACAGGGTCTGGAAACACCATATATTTT.